This T cell receptor beta chain was sequenced for a study of blood T cell repertoires in COVID-19. Background on the study: Samples representing acute and convalescent COVID-19 were sourced from the United States, Italy and Spain.

This clone came up once. CDR3 length equals 12 residues. The V end was cut by 3 bases, the J end by 9 bases, with 6 bases between. Germline V gene sequence: CDR1 MDHEN, CDR2 SYDVKM. Per the authors' pipeline: Estimates of nucleated cell counts were drawn from the amplification of reference gene primers. Using immunoSEQ multiplex PCR, the repertoire was profiled, and TCRdb retains in-frame clones only, with some absent. That table supplies the V and J calls and clone size; D and trimming were determined from the DNA. The sample shows about 410,000 clones, 89% of them seen only once. V gene TRBV28 combines with J gene TRBJ1-6; D not resolved. The sample comprised peripheral blood. The TCR was taken from a woman aged 40-49 years with COVID-19, enrolled during active disease. The CDR3 sequence: CASSFSGSPLHF. In nucleotides, the CDR3 is TGTGCCAGCAGTTTCAGCGGTTCACCCCTCCACTTT.